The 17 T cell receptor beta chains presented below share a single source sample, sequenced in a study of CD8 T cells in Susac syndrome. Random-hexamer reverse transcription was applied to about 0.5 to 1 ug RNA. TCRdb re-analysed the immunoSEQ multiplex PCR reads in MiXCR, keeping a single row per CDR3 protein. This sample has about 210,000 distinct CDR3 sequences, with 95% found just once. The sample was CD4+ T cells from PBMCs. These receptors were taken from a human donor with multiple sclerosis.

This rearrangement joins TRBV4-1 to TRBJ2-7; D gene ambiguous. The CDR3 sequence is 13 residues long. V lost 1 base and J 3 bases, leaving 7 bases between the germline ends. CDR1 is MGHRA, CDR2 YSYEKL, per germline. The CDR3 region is CASSQGNNYEQYF. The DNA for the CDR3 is TGCGCCAGCAGCCAAGGGAACAACTACGAGCAGTACTTC.

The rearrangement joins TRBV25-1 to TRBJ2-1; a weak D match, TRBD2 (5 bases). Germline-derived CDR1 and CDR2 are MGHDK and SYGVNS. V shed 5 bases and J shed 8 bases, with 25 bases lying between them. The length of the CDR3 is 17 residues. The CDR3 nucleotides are TGTGCCAGCAGTCACCCACATGGTGGAGGCCGTAGGGATGAGCAGTTCTTC. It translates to CASSHPHGGGRRDEQFF.

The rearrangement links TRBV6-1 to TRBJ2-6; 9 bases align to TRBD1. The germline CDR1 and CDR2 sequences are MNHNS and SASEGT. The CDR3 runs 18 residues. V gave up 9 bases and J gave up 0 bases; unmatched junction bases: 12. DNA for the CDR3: TGTGCCAGTAACCGGGACAGGGCCCAGAGCTCTGGGGCCAACGTCCTGACTTTC. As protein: CASNRDRAQSSGANVLTF.

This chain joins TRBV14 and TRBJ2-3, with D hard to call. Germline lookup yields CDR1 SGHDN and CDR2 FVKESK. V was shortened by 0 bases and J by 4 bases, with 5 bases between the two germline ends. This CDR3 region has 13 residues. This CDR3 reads CASSQEWADTQYF. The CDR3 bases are TGTGCCAGCAGCCAAGAGTGGGCAGATACGCAGTATTTT. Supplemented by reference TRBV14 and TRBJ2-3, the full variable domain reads EAGVTQFPSHSVIEKGQTVTLRCDPISGHDNLYWYRRVMGKEIKFLLHFVKESKQDESGMPNNRFLAERTGGTYSTLKVQPAELEDSGVYFCASSQEWADTQYFGPGTRLTVL.

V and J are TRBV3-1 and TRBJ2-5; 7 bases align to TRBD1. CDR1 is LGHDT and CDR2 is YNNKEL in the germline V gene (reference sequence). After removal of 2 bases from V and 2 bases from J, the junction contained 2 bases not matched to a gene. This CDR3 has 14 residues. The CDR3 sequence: CASSQFRGQETQYF. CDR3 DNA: TGTGCCAGCAGCCAATTCAGGGGGCAAGAGACCCAGTACTTC.

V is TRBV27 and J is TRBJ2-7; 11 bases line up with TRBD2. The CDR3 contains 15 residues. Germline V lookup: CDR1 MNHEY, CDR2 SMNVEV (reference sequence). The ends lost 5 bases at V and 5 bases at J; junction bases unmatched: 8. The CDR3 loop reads CASSHKLAGAHEQYF. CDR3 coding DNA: TGTGCCAGCAGTCACAAACTAGCGGGAGCCCACGAGCAGTACTTC.

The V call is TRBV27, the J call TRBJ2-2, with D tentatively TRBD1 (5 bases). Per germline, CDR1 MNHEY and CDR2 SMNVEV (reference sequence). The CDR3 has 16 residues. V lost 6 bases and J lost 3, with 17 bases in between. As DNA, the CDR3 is TGTGCCAGCAGACACCGACAGAATCTCGACACCGGGGAGCTGTTTTTT. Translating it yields CASRHRQNLDTGELFF.

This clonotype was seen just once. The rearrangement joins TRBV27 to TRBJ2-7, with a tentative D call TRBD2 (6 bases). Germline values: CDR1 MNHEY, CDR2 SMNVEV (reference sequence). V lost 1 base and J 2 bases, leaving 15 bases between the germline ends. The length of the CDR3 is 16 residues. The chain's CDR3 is CASSLWTASGAYEQYF. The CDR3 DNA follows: TGTGCCAGCAGTTTATGGACGGCCTCGGGGGCCTACGAGCAGTACTTC.

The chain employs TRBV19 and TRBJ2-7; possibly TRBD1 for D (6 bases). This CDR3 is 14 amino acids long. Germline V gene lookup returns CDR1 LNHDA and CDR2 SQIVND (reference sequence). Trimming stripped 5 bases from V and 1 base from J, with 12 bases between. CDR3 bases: TGTGCCAGTAGTTTTACACAGGGATCCTACGAGCAGTACTTC. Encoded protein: CASSFTQGSYEQYF.

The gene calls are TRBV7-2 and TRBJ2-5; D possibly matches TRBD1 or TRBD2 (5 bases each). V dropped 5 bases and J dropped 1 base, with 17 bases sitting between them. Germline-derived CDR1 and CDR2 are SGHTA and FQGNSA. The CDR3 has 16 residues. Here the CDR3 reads CASSPGDPLGQETQYF. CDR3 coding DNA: TGTGCCAGCAGCCCCGGGGACCCACTGGGCCAAGAGACCCAGTACTTC.

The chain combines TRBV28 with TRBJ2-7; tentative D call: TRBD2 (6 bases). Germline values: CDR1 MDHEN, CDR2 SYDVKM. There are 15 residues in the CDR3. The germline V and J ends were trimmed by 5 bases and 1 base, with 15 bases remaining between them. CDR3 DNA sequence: TGTGCCAGCAGTGCTGGGACTGCGAATTCCTACGAGCAGTACTTC. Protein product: CASSAGTANSYEQYF.

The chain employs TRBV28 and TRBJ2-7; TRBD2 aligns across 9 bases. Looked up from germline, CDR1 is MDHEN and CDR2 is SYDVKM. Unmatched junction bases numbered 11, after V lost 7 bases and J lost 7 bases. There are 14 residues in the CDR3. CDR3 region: CASTSSGSRGEQYF. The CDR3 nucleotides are TGTGCCAGCACCAGTAGCGGGAGCCGCGGAGAGCAGTACTTC.

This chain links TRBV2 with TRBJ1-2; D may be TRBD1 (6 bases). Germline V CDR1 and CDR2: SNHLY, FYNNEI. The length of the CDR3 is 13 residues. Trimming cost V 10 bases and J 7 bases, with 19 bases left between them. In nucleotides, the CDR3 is TGTGCCACCCACTCGGACAGAGGGGGTGGCTACACCTTC. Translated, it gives CATHSDRGGGYTF.

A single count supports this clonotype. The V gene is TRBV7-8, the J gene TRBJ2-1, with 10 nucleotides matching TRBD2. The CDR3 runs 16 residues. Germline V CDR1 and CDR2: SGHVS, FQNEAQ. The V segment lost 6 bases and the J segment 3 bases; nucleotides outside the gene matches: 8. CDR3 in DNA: TGTGCCAGCAGGCAACCCGGACTAGCGGACTACAATGAGCAGTTCTTC. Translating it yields CASRQPGLADYNEQFF.

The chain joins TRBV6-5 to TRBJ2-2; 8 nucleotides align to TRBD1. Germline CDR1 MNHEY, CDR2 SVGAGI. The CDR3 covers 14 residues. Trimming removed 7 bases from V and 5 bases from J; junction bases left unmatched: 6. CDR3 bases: TGTGCCAGCAAGGGGACAGGCCTTACCGGGGAGCTGTTTTTT. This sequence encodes CASKGTGLTGELFF.

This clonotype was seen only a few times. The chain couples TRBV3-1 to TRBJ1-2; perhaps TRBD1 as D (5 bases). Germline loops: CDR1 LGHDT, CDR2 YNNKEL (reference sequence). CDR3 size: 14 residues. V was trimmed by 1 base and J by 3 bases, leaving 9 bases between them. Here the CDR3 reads CASSQGGRDYGYTF. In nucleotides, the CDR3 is TGTGCCAGCAGCCAAGGCGGCAGGGACTATGGCTACACCTTC.

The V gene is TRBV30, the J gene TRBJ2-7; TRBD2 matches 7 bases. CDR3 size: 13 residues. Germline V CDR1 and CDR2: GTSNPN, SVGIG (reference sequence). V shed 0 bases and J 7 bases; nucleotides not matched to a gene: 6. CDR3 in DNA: TGTGCCTGGAGTGTACGTTCCGGGGGGGAGCAGTACTTC. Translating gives CAWSVRSGGEQYF. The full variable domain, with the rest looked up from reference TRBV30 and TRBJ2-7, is SQTIHQWPATLVQPVGSPLSLECTVEGTSNPNLYWYRQAAGRGLQLLFYSVGIGQISSEVPQNLSASRPQDRQFILSSKKLLLSDSGFYLCAWSVRSGGEQYFGPGTRLTVT.